These 9 T cell receptor beta chains were sequenced from one sample in a study of cytomegalovirus exposure and HLA in healthy donors. The PCR contained 60 Vbeta and 13 Jbeta primers. The table came from immunoSEQ multiplex PCR; TCRdb's copy has only in-frame clones and leaves some out. Of about 120,000 clones listed, 60% to 75% are singletons. Sequenced material: PBMCs. The receptors were gathered from a woman in her forties in good health and CMV-seropositive.

The V gene is TRBV7-6, the J gene TRBJ2-3, with TRBD2 identical over 11 bases. V trimming: 8 bases; J trimming: 6 bases; junction bases outside the gene matches: 10. CDR3 length equals 15 residues. In germline, CDR1 is SGHVS, CDR2 FNYEAQ. The DNA of the CDR3 is TGTGCCAGCGGGGGGATAGCGGGGGGGCAGGATACGCAGTATTTT. Its translation: CASGGIAGGQDTQYF.

The chain employs TRBV9 and TRBJ2-6; 9 nucleotides line up with TRBD2. The CDR3 is made up of 21 amino acids. The trim removed 0 bases at V and 0 bases at J, leaving 13 bases unmatched. In germline, CDR1 is SGDLS, CDR2 YYNGEE. The CDR3 DNA reads TGTGCCAGCAGCGTAGAGGGTAGCGGGAGACCTCCCAGCTCTGGGGCCAACGTCCTGACTTTC. It specifies CASSVEGSGRPPSSGANVLTF.

The chain uses TRBV11-1 and TRBJ1-4; perhaps TRBD1 as D (6 bases). In germline, CDR1 is SGHAT, CDR2 FQDESV (reference sequence). With 5 bases removed from V and 7 bases from J, the gap between germline ends came to 20 bases. This CDR3 contains 16 residues. The CDR3 DNA sequence: TGTGCCAGCAGCCCCCGACAGGCCCGGGACCCTGAAAAACTGTTTTTT. It codes for CASSPRQARDPEKLFF.

The rearrangement uses TRBV7-9 and TRBJ2-1, with a tentative D call TRBD2 (6 bases). V gave up 4 bases and J gave up 0 bases, with 16 bases separating them. The CDR3 sequence is 17 residues long. The germline gives CDR1 SEHNR, CDR2 FQNEAQ (reference sequence). CDR3 loop: CASSSRKGRGSYNEQFF. The CDR3, as DNA: TGTGCCAGCAGCTCCAGAAAAGGGCGGGGCTCCTACAATGAGCAGTTCTTC. The complete variable domain, with remaining parts taken from reference TRBV7-9 and TRBJ2-1, reads DTGVSQNPRHKITKRGQNVTFRCDPISEHNRLYWYRQTLGQGPEFLTYFQNEAQLEKSRLLSDRFSAERPKGSFSTLEIQRTEQGDSAMYLCASSSRKGRGSYNEQFFGPGTRLTVL.

The gene calls are TRBV7-3 and TRBJ1-2, with 9 bases that match TRBD1. The V gene's germline CDR1 is SGHTA and CDR2 FQGTGA. This CDR3 region has 13 residues. The ends lost 3 bases at V and 6 bases at J; junction bases unmatched: 2. This chain's CDR3 is CASSFGQGNGYTF. Written as DNA, the CDR3 is TGTGCCAGCAGCTTTGGACAGGGGAATGGCTACACCTTC.

This clone occurred a few times. This chain connects TRBV11-3 to TRBJ2-5; 7 bases match TRBD1. The CDR3 contains 14 residues. CDR1 and CDR2 (germline): SGHNT, YENEEA. Unmatched junction bases numbered 2, after V lost 1 base and J lost 3 bases. CDR3 protein: CASSLGGQKETQYF. The CDR3 DNA sequence: TGTGCCAGCAGCTTAGGGGGACAGAAAGAGACCCAGTACTTC.

V is TRBV28 and J is TRBJ1-4; D unresolved. The CDR3 is made up of 15 amino acids. The germline V gene has CDR1 MDHEN and CDR2 SYDVKM. Trimming shortened V by 3 bases and J by 2 bases, and 10 bases separated the two germline ends. The CDR3 DNA reads as TGTGCCAGCAGTTTTGAGTTCCGGACTAATGAAAAACTGTTTTTT. Its protein product is CASSFEFRTNEKLFF.

This clone was found once. V gene TRBV28 combines with J gene TRBJ1-2; D might be TRBD1 (5 bases). The ends were cut back, 6 bases at V and 0 bases at J, with 14 bases in the middle. This CDR3 has 15 residues. Germline CDR1 is MDHEN and CDR2 is SYDVKM. CDR3 in amino acids: CASSLQVPANYGYTF. The CDR3 DNA is TGTGCCAGCAGCTTACAGGTTCCAGCTAACTATGGCTACACCTTC.

The rearrangement uses TRBV6-4 and TRBJ2-1, with 10 bases fitting TRBD2. Germline V lookup: CDR1 MRHNA, CDR2 SNTAGT. The junction had 11 bases not matched to a gene; V was cut back by 1 base and J by 8 bases. This CDR3 is built from 17 residues. In DNA, the CDR3 is TGTGCCAGCAGTGACTGGGCTAGCGGGAGTGGCCTCGATGAGCAGTTCTTC. Protein: CASSDWASGSGLDEQFF.